These 9 T cell receptor beta chains were all obtained from the same sample, sequenced in a study of control samples from healthy donors and cancer patients. Repertoires were generated with immunoSEQ multiplex PCR, while TCRdb's copy carries only in-frame clones and drops some. This sample carries about 2,000 clones, 78% of them seen once, and the ten largest clones take 9.5% to 11%. Material: formalin-fixed, paraffin-embedded tissue. The receptors here all came from a female donor with lung cancer.

The chain joins TRBV6-5 to TRBJ2-5; D tentatively reads TRBD1 or TRBD2 (6 bases each). The CDR3 length is 14 residues. Per the germline V gene, CDR1 is MNHEY and CDR2 is SVGAGI. Trimming left V 8 bases short and J 1 base short, with 14 bases between. The CDR3 protein is CASLRGGSQETQYF. The CDR3 DNA is TGTGCCAGCCTCAGGGGAGGAAGCCAAGAGACCCAGTACTTC.

The chain employs TRBV5-1 and TRBJ2-3, with D possibly matching TRBD1 (7 bases). This CDR3 has 14 residues. V lost 4 bases and J lost 9, with 18 bases in between. From germline, CDR1 is SGHRS and CDR2 YFSETQ. The CDR3, as DNA: TGCGCCAGCAGCCGACTTCTCCAGGGGGGCACGCAGTATTTT. It codes for CASSRLLQGGTQYF.

The chain links TRBV3-1 (or the pseudogene TRBV3-2) to TRBJ1-2; the D is unclear. Germline CDR1 reads LGHDT; CDR2 reads YNNKEL (reference sequence). The length of the CDR3 is 12 residues. V shed 8 bases and J shed 8 bases, with 15 bases lying between them. The CDR3 DNA follows: TGTGCCAGCTCTGAGTTGGGTAGGGGCTACACCTTC. Translation: CASSELGRGYTF.

To note about this clone: A much more abundant neighbour one base away suggests this may be a read error. Other DNA sequences in this sample translate to the same CDR3. The chain carries TRBV10-3 and TRBJ2-1; a possible D gene is TRBD2 (5 bases). The CDR3 is 11 amino acids. V lost 4 bases to trimming and J lost 7 bases, with 5 bases between them. The V gene's germline CDR1 is ENHRY and CDR2 SYGVKD. The CDR3 coding sequence is TGTGCCATCAGTGCGGGAAATGAGCAGTTCTTC. Protein: CAISAGNEQFF.

The J gene is TRBJ2-1, the V gene TRBV29-1; 9 bases match TRBD2. The CDR3 spans 14 residues. The germline CDR1 and CDR2 sequences are SQVTM and ANQGSEA. With 3 bases clipped from V and 6 bases from J, the junction kept 6 bases outside the gene matches. DNA for the CDR3: TGCAGCGTTGATGGGCTAGCGGGGCTCAATGAGCAGTTCTTC. Encoded protein: CSVDGLAGLNEQFF.

The CDR3 spells CASSSPRQGRYYSNQPQHF. The CDR3 DNA is TGTGCCAGCAGTTCCCCAAGACAGGGACGCTATTATAGCAATCAGCCCCAGCATTTT. The V call is TRBV28, the J call TRBJ1-5, with 7 bases aligning to TRBD1. Losses at the gene ends were 4 bases for V and 0 bases for J; bases not matched to a gene: 15. This CDR3 contains 19 residues. Germline CDR1 and CDR2: MDHEN and SYDVKM.

In the case of this clone: This CDR3 is also generated by other DNA sequences in the sample. This chain connects TRBV19 to TRBJ2-1; D is possibly TRBD1 (6 bases). Germline loops: CDR1 LNHDA, CDR2 SQIVND (reference sequence). This CDR3 has 15 amino acids. Between the trimmed V and J ends, which lost 4 bases and 5 bases, there was a span of 15 bases. The CDR3 nucleotides are TGTGCCAGTAGTAGACGGCAGGGGATGAACAATGAGCAGTTCTTC. Translation: CASSRRQGMNNEQFF.

The chain is built from TRBV3-1 (or the pseudogene TRBV3-2) and TRBJ2-7, with D possibly being TRBD1 (6 bases). V lost 4 bases to trimming and J lost 0 bases, with 13 bases between them. Germline lookup yields CDR1 LGHDT and CDR2 YNNKEL (reference sequence). The CDR3 consists of 15 residues. The CDR3 loop reads CASSRQLQGSYEQYF. The CDR3 region has the DNA TGTGCCAGCAGCCGACAACTACAGGGCTCCTACGAGCAGTACTTC.

The rearrangement links TRBV4-3 to TRBJ1-4; TRBD1 might be the D (6 bases). CDR3 size: 18 residues. Trimming removed 0 bases from V and 7 bases from J, with 21 bases in between. CDR1 LGHNA and CDR2 YSLEER come from the germline V gene. CDR3 in DNA: TGCGCCAGCAGCCAAGATAGATTTTTAAGGGGGGCTGGTGAAAAACTGTTTTTT. It encodes CASSQDRFLRGAGEKLFF.